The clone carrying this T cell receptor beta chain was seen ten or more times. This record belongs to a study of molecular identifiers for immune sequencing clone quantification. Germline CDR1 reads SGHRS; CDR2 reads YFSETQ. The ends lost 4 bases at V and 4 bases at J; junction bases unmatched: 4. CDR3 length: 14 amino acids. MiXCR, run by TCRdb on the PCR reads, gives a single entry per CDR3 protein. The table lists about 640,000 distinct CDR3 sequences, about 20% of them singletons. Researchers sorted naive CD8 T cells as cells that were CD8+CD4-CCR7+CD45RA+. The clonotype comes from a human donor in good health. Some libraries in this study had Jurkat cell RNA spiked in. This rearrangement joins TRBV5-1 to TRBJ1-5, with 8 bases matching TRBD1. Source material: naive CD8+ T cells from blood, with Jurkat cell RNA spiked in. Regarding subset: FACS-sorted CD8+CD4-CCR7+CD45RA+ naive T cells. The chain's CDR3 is CASSRDRSNQPQHF. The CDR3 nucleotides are TGCGCCAGCAGCCGGGACAGGTCGAATCAGCCCCAGCATTTT. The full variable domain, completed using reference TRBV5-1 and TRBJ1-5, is KAGVTQTPRYLIKTRGQQVTLSCSPISGHRSVSWYQQTPGQGLQFLFEYFSETQRNKGNFPGRFSGRQFSNSRSEMNVSTLELGDSALYLCASSRDRSNQPQHFGDGTRLSIL.